This TCR beta chain was found in a study of blood T cell repertoires in COVID-19. Looking at the study overall: COVID-19 samples collected from the United States, Italy and Spain covered acute and convalescent phases. The analysed material was cDNA or gDNA that came from T cells, B-cell-depleted T cells, or PBMCs.

Germline values: CDR1 SGHDN, CDR2 FVKESK. The ends were cut back, 0 bases at V and 14 bases at J, with 17 bases in the middle. The CDR3 spans 14 residues. This clone was found once. Original analysis: Reference gene primer amplification gave estimated nucleated cell counts. Generated by immunoSEQ multiplex PCR, the TCRdb table keeps only in-frame clones and is missing some. The DNA gave D and trimming, while V, J and clone size come from that table. Among some 200,000 clones listed, around 86% were seen once. V and J are TRBV14 and TRBJ2-1, with a weak D call TRBD1 (5 bases). This sequence was found in a man older than 75 with acute or convalescent COVID-19. The sequenced material came from peripheral blood. CDR3 amino acids: CASSQERMAGSEFF. The DNA for the CDR3 is TGTGCCAGCAGCCAAGAAAGAATGGCAGGGTCGGAGTTCTTC.